These T cell receptor beta chains were read from a single sample in a study of OX40 agonist ivuxolimab in advanced cancers. Data came from immunoSEQ multiplex PCR; TCRdb stores just in-frame clones and leaves some out. The sample carries about 76,000 clones, about 85% recorded once. The specimen comprised CD4+ or CD8+ T cells sorted from blood, sampled in a trial of the OX40 agonist ivuxolimab. Receptor source: an adult with an advanced solid tumor such as melanoma, head and neck, liver or kidney cancer. Both conserved end residues are part of each CDR3. D genes are given only for firm matches. Clone size is given for some rows only: seen once, a few or many times, or a class if the clone is expanded.

J gene: TRBJ1-3
clone size: .
D gene: .
V gene: TRBV2
CDR3 DNA: TGTGCCAGCAGTGATGAAGGGGCCAGGAACACCATATATTTT
CDR3 protein: CASSDEGARNTIYF

J gene: TRBJ2-7
clone size: .
D gene: .
V gene: TRBV5-1
CDR3 DNA: TGCGCCAGCCAAACCGGGACTTTGGGCGAGCAGTACTTC
CDR3 protein: CASQTGTLGEQYF

J gene: TRBJ1-2
clone size: .
D gene: TRBD1
V gene: TRBV30
CDR3 DNA: TGTGCCCGCTATCGACAGGGGCTAACAGGCTACACCTTC
CDR3 protein: CARYRQGLTGYTF

J gene: TRBJ1-2
clone size: .
D gene: .
V gene: TRBV27
CDR3 DNA: TGTGCCAGCAGTTTAAGGAAGCGGGATGGCTACACCTTC
CDR3 protein: CASSLRKRDGYTF

J gene: TRBJ1-2
clone size: .
D gene: .
V gene: TRBV6-5
CDR3 DNA: TGTGCCAGCAGGGGATACTATGGCTACACCTTC
CDR3 protein: CASRGYYGYTF

J gene: TRBJ1-2
clone size: .
D gene: .
V gene: TRBV6-5
CDR3 DNA: TGTGCCAGCAGTATGAAGGACTATGGCTACACCTTC
CDR3 protein: CASSMKDYGYTF

J gene: TRBJ1-2
clone size: .
D gene: .
V gene: TRBV5-6
CDR3 DNA: TGTGCCAGCAGCCCAATGGCCAGTCCTAACGCCAACTATGGCTACACCTTC
CDR3 protein: CASSPMASPNANYGYTF

J gene: TRBJ2-1
clone size: .
D gene: TRBD1
V gene: TRBV7-2
CDR3 DNA: TGTGCCAGCAGGACCGGGACAGGGGGCAATGAGCAGTTCTTC
CDR3 protein: CASRTGTGGNEQFF

J gene: TRBJ2-7
clone size: .
D gene: .
V gene: TRBV10-3
CDR3 DNA: TGTGCCATCAGCCGTCAGGGGTCCGCCTACGAGCAGTACTTC
CDR3 protein: CAISRQGSAYEQYF

J gene: TRBJ2-1
clone size: .
D gene: TRBD1
V gene: TRBV15
CDR3 DNA: TGTGCCACCAGCCCCTCCGGGACAGCCTACAATGAGCAGTTCTTC
CDR3 protein: CATSPSGTAYNEQFF

J gene: TRBJ2-6
clone size: .
D gene: .
V gene: TRBV7-9
CDR3 DNA: TGTGCCAGCAGCTCCCCAAGTGGTACAGGGACTGGGGCCAACGTCCTGACTTTC
CDR3 protein: CASSSPSGTGTGANVLTF

J gene: TRBJ2-7
clone size: .
D gene: TRBD1
V gene: TRBV30
CDR3 DNA: TGTGCCTGGAGTGCGGACAGGGGGTTGTACGAGCAGTACTTC
CDR3 protein: CAWSADRGLYEQYF

J gene: TRBJ2-1
clone size: .
D gene: .
V gene: TRBV12-5
CDR3 DNA: TGTGCTAGTGGTTTGGACACAAAGCAGTTCTTC
CDR3 protein: CASGLDTKQFF

J gene: TRBJ2-7
clone size: .
D gene: .
V gene: TRBV18
CDR3 DNA: TGTGCCAGCTCACCCCGGCCCGGGGCCTACGAGCAGTACTTC
CDR3 protein: CASSPRPGAYEQYF

J gene: TRBJ1-2
clone size: .
D gene: .
V gene: TRBV19
CDR3 DNA: TGTGCCAGTAACGATCCCGGGACCTTCTCCCTGGAGGAGCTCACCTTC
CDR3 protein: CASNDPGTFSLEELTF

J gene: TRBJ2-5
clone size: .
D gene: TRBD2
V gene: TRBV7-2
CDR3 DNA: TGTGCCAGCAGCCCCCCTGGGCTAGCGGGGGGGCAAGAGACCCAGTACTTC
CDR3 protein: CASSPPGLAGGQETQYF

J gene: TRBJ2-3
clone size: .
D gene: TRBD2
V gene: TRBV11-2
CDR3 DNA: TGTGCCAGCAGCTTAAGGACTAGCATGCAGTATTTT
CDR3 protein: CASSLRTSMQYF

J gene: TRBJ2-7
clone size: medium-sized
D gene: TRBD1
V gene: TRBV7-9
CDR3 DNA: TGTGCCAGCAGCCAAACGGGACAGGTTACCTACGAGCAGTACTTC
CDR3 protein: CASSQTGQVTYEQYF

J gene: TRBJ2-7
clone size: .
D gene: .
V gene: TRBV30
CDR3 DNA: TGTGCCTGGAGTAGAGCGATCGAGCAGTACTTC
CDR3 protein: CAWSRAIEQYF

J gene: TRBJ1-3
clone size: .
D gene: .
V gene: TRBV4-2
CDR3 DNA: TGTGCCAGCAGCCAAGATCAGGGTTCAGGAAACACCATATATTTT
CDR3 protein: CASSQDQGSGNTIYF

J gene: TRBJ2-2
clone size: .
D gene: .
V gene: TRBV19
CDR3 DNA: TGTGCCACCTCGCCCCCCGGGTCGGACACCGGGGAGCTGTTTTTT
CDR3 protein: CATSPPGSDTGELFF

J gene: TRBJ1-5
clone size: .
D gene: TRBD1
V gene: TRBV6-6
CDR3 DNA: TGTGCCAGCAGTTTAAGCTTTGGGACAGACAATCAGCCCCAGCATTTT
CDR3 protein: CASSLSFGTDNQPQHF